By its share, the clone carrying this T cell receptor beta chain is medium-sized. No patient had received any treatment before thyroid surgery. TCRdb reprocessed the PCR reads using MiXCR. The table records tens of thousands of clones, approximately 30% of them present only once. From germline, CDR1 is DFQATT and CDR2 SNEGSKA (reference sequence). Deletions cut 5 bases from V and 5 bases from J, with 21 bases between. The CDR3 runs to 15 residues. The sample is drawn from a study of metastatic and nonmetastatic thyroid tumors. This chain uses TRBV20-1 with TRBJ2-5; TRBD2 might be the D (5 bases). The sequence came from a male donor with papillary thyroid cancer or a benign thyroid nodule (not recorded which). Some clones in this sample may be carry-over from other donors' samples. The source material was blood. The CDR3 sequence is CSAHPPGLAAETQYF. The CDR3 nucleotides are TGCAGTGCTCATCCCCCTGGGCTAGCTGCGGAGACCCAGTACTTC.